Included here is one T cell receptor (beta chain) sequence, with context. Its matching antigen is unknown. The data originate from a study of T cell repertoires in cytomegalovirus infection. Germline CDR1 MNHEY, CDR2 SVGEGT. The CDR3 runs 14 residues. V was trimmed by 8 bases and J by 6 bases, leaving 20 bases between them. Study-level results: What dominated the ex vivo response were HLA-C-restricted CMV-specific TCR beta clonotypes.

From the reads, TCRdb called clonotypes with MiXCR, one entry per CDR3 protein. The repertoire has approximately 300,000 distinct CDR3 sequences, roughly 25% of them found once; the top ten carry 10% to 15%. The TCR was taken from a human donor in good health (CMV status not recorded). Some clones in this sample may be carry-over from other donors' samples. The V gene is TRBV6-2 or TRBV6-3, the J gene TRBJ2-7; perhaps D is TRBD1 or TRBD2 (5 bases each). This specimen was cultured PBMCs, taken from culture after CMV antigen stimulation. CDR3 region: CASGAFEGPVEQYF. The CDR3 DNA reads TGTGCCAGCGGAGCCTTCGAGGGGCCGGTCGAGCAGTACTTC.